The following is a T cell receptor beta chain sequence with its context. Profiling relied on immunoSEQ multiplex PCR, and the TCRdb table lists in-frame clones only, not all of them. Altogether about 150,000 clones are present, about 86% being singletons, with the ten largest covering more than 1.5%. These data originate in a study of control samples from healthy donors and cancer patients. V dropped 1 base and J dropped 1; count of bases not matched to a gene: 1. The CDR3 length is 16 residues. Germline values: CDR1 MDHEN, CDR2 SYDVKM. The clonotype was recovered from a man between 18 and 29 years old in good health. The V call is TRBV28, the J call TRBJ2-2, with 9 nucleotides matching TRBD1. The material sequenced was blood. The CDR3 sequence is CASSLLGQGNTGELFF. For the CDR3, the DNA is TGTGCCAGCAGTTTATTGGGACAGGGGAACACCGGGGAGCTGTTTTTT.